This T cell receptor beta chain was recorded in a study of CD8+CD57+ T cells in acquired aplastic anemia. Only one count was recorded for this clonotype. Genomic DNA provided the template from which TCR beta VDJ and CDR3 profiles were obtained. TCRdb re-derived calls from the reads in MiXCR, one entry per CDR3 protein. The table has about 170,000 distinct CDR3 sequences, 63% seen once; the top ten hold about 48%. The CDR3 runs 13 residues. Trimming left V 1 base short and J 5 bases short, with 8 bases between. Germline loops: CDR1 LGHNA, CDR2 YSLEER. Sequenced: sorted CD4+, CD8+, or CD8+CD57+ T cells (not recorded which) from PBMCs. J is TRBJ2-5 and V is TRBV4-3, with D unclear. The TCR comes from a human donor in good health. CDR3 region: CASSQGWFETQYF. In DNA, the CDR3 is TGCGCCAGCAGCCAAGGATGGTTTGAGACCCAGTACTTC.